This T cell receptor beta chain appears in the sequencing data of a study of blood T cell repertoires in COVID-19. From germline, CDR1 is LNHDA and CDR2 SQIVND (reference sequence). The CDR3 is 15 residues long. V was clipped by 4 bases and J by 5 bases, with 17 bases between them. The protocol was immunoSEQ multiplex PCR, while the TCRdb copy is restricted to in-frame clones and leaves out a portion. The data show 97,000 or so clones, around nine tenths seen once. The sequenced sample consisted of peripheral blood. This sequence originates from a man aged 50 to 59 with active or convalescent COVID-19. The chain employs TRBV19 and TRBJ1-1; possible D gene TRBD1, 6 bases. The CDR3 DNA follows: TGTGCCAGTAGTAGTACCGGGCCCCAGGGGACTGAAGCTTTCTTT. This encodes CASSSTGPQGTEAFF.